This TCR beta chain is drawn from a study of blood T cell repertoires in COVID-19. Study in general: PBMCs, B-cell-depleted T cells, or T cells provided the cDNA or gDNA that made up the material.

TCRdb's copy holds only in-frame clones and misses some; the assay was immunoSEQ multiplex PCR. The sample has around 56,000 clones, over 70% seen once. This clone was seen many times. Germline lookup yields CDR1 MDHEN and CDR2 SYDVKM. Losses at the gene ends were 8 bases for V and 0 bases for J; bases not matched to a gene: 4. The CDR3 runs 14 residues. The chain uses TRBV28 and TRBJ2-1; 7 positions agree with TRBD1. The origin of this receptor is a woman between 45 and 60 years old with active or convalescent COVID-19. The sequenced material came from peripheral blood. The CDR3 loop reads CASGRQGSYNEQFF. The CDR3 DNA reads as TGTGCCAGCGGTAGACAGGGCTCCTACAATGAGCAGTTCTTC.